A selection of T cell receptor beta chains follows, all from one sample in a study of blood T cells in healthy people across ages. In TCRdb, the 5' RACE reads were re-called with MiXCR into one record per CDR3 protein. Here the sample spans 1,800,000 or so distinct CDR3 sequences, approximately 39% being singletons. Sequencing used blood. These receptors originate from a human donor in good health. Each CDR3 is given without its conserved first and last residue. The order of the fields is CDR3 length, V gene, J gene, CDR3 protein.

13	TRBV11-1	TRBJ2-7	ASSLDFGGAKEQY
12	TRBV20-1	TRBJ2-5	SAYTYRGQETQY
13	TRBV4-2	TRBJ1-1	ASSQDRRGFTEAF
10	TRBV6-6	TRBJ1-6	ASTKVGWHLH
15	TRBV4-1	TRBJ2-7	ASSQDQKGRRSYEQY
14	TRBV7-8	TRBJ1-2	ASSLFREAGDYGYT
14	TRBV20-1	TRBJ2-1	SLRTSGISSYNEQF
10	TRBV30	TRBJ1-6	AWRDQEAPLH
13	TRBV6-2/TRBV6-3	TRBJ2-5	ASSFSGVRRETQY
14	TRBV7-9	TRBJ2-7	ASSLLTGQGTYEQY
11	TRBV7-3	TRBJ1-2	ANSPTGNYGYT
14	TRBV11-3	TRBJ2-1	ASSLVGLARGNEQF
13	TRBV20-1	TRBJ1-1	SAREQTAGNTEAF
13	TRBV9	TRBJ2-5	ASSSPGGPQETQY
16	TRBV12-3/TRBV12-4	TRBJ2-3	ASSNSRQGVYYTDTQY
13	TRBV11-2	TRBJ1-2	ASSRGGGAARGYT
11	TRBV7-2	TRBJ1-1	ASSLVEQGVAF